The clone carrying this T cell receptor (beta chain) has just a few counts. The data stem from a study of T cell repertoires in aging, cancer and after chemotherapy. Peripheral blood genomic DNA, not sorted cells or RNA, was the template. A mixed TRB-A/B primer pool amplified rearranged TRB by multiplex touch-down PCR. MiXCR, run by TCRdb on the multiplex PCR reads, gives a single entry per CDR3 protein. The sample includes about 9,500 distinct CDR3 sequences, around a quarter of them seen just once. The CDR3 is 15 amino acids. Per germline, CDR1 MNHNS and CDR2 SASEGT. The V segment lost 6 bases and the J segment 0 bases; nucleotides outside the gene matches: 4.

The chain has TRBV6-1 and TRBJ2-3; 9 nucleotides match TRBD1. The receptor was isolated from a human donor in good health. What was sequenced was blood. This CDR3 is CASRGGQGSTDTQYF. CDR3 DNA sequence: TGTGCCAGCAGGGGGGGACAGGGTAGCACAGATACGCAGTATTTT.